Included here is one T cell receptor (beta chain) sequence, with context. This clone is a singleton in its sample. Its antigen target is currently unknown. No qualities accompany the bases; no much larger clone lies one base away. The immunoSEQ Assay, a bias-controlled multiplex PCR, was used to amplify TCRbeta CDR3 regions from genomic DNA. Per the original workflow: Within the assay, amplification of reference gene primers was used to estimate how many nucleated cells each sample contained. To quantify the absolute abundance of each unique TCRbeta CDR3 rearrangement, sequence reads were collapsed and filtered. For each sample, productive Simpson clonality was calculated as the square root of Simpson's diversity index across productive rearrangements. TCRdb re-hosts the immuneACCESS table, in-frame sequences only. Its copies lack some clones; in the studies checked, an unresolved V gene accounts for under half of them, and the cause for the rest is not known. The D gene and trimming were derived from the DNA, and the V and J assignments and clone size from that table. Recorded for this sample are some 200,000 clones; more than 75% of them occurred a single time. The ten largest clones represent 4.4% of the sample.

The CDR3 sequence holds 15 residues, the cysteine and phenylalanine included. Of all the DNA, just the CDR3 is kept, 45 bases in frame from base 1. Trimming accounts for 2 bases at V and 6 bases at J, while the number of junction bases matched to no gene is 6. According to the germline V gene, CDR1 reads MNHEY and CDR2 reads SVGAGI. Whole blood was collected in K2EDTA tubes by collaborating institutions according to the institutions' own protocols. For TCRbeta analysis, collaborators shipped samples as frozen whole blood, isolated PBMCs, or DNA extracted from either of those sample types. This sample stems from a study of blood T cell repertoires in COVID-19 (dated by TCRdb to 2020 to 2021). Notes on the research overall: Samples covering the acute and convalescent phases of COVID-19 were provided by collaborators in the United States, Italy and Spain. The prospective study material was composed of cDNA or gDNA derived from T cells, B-cell-depleted T cells, or PBMCs. Deeply sampled blood TCRbeta repertoires from subjects exposed to, actively infected with, or recovered from COVID-19 were included in the dataset. The repertoires were released in a freely available public database intended as a resource for research on the immune response to SARS-CoV-2. Samples were obtained from the ongoing ImmuneRACE study (first 160 participants) and from 1,254 subjects provided by 6 global collaborators. Nearly every sample came with metadata listing a de-identified subject ID, COVID-19 status, age in years and sex. HLA class I and class II types, where available, came from metadata supplied by the sample provider rather than from assay-based typing. The paper's findings and limits, for the study overall: The amount of clinical and demographic metadata varied by source and participant and was provided uncurated.

The sample consisted of peripheral blood. This receptor was obtained from a man in his fifties or sixties with acute or convalescent COVID-19. The sequence links TRBV6-5 to TRBJ2-1; 8 nucleotides in the junction match TRBD2. The CDR3 reads CASSYEGLAFNEQFF. DNA sequence: TGTGCCAGCAGTTACGAAGGACTAGCTTTCAATGAGCAGTTCTTC.